This T cell receptor beta chain was profiled in a study of blood T cell repertoires in COVID-19. Libraries were prepared by immunoSEQ multiplex PCR; TCRdb keeps only in-frame clonotypes and omits some of them. This sample carries under 300,000 clones, more than 75% of them seen once, and the ten largest clones take 6% to 9%. With 5 bases removed from V and 7 bases from J, the gap between germline ends came to 20 bases. The CDR3 totals 16 residues. Germline lookup yields CDR1 SGHVS and CDR2 FQNEAQ. This sequence was found in a woman between 65 and 79 years old with active or convalescent COVID-19. The sample taken for sequencing was peripheral blood. The gene calls are TRBV7-8 and TRBJ1-4; D is possibly TRBD1 (6 bases). This CDR3 reads CASSTNGGAGAEKLFF. In DNA form, the CDR3 reads TGTGCCAGCAGCACCAACGGGGGGGCCGGGGCTGAAAAACTGTTTTTT.